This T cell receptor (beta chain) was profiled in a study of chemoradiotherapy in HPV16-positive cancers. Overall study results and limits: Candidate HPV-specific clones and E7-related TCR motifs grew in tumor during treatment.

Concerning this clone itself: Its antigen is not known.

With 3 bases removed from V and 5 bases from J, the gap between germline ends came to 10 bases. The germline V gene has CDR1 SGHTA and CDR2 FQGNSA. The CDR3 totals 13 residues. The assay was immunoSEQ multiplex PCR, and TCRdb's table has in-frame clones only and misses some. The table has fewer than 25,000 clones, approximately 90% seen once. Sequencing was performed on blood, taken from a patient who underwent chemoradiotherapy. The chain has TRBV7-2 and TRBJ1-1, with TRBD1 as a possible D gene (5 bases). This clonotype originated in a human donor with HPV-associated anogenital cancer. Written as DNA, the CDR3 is TGTGCCAGCAGCTTCCAGGGCGTAACTGAAGCTTTCTTT. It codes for CASSFQGVTEAFF.